What follows are 14 T cell receptor beta chains derived from one specimen sequenced in a study of CD8 T cells in ankylosing spondylitis (dated by TCRdb to the late 2010s). Broader findings and caveats from the paper: Blood from ankylosing spondylitis patients appeared to be characterized by a TCR beta motif made up of several highly homologous amino acid variants.

Libraries were prepared through 5' RACE. The listed sequencing device is Illumina HiSeq 2500. TCRdb itself trimmed the public reads at Q25 with fastp, ran MiXCR and retained productive beta chains. Rows with a matching CDR3 protein are joined into one entry that keeps the most common DNA and genes. Present in this sample are under 850,000 distinct CDR3 sequences, around 20% of which were seen just once. About 19% of the sample comes from the top ten. The antigens of these receptors remain unknown. The sequencing input was blood, either unsorted or a sorted T cell fraction (not recorded which). The source of these receptors is a male donor with ankylosing spondylitis.

This chain joins TRBV5-1 and TRBJ2-2; maybe TRBD2 (5 bases). Trimming stripped 4 bases from V and 0 bases from J, with 13 bases between. Per germline, CDR1 SGHRS and CDR2 YFSETQ. There are 16 residues in the CDR3. The CDR3 DNA reads TGCGCCAGCAGCCCGGCCGGGAAAGCGAACACCGGGGAGCTGTTTTTT. It is translated as CASSPAGKANTGELFF.

This clonotype showed up just a few times. V usage is TRBV2 and J usage is TRBJ2-7; TRBD1 matches at 9 bases. CDR1 SNHLY and CDR2 FYNNEI come from the germline V gene. This CDR3 region has 13 residues. V was pared by 10 bases and J by 3 bases, with 7 bases of the junction left unmatched. The CDR3 coding sequence is TGTGCCACCCAAGACAGGGGGAGCTACGAGCAGTACTTC. It encodes CATQDRGSYEQYF.

V is TRBV4-2 and J is TRBJ2-7, with D perhaps assigned TRBD1 or TRBD2 (5 bases each). V was clipped by 6 bases and J by 2 bases, with 14 bases between them. The CDR3 is 14 amino acids. The V gene's germline CDR1 is LGHNA and CDR2 YNFKEQ. CDR3 amino acids: CASRPQGETYEQYF. The CDR3 nucleotides read TGTGCCAGCAGACCTCAGGGAGAGACCTACGAGCAGTACTTC.

This clonotype came up a few times. The genes are TRBV29-1 and TRBJ2-3, with a tentative D call TRBD1 (6 bases). CDR1 SQVTM and CDR2 ANQGSEA come from the germline V gene. Trimming pared 6 bases from V and 4 bases from J, leaving 17 bases between. The CDR3 length is 14 residues. In DNA form, the CDR3 reads TGCAGCGTCGGACAGCCCTTCTTCCCAGATACGCAGTATTTT. Its protein is CSVGQPFFPDTQYF.

This clonotype was seen only a few times. V is TRBV28 and J is TRBJ2-4, with TRBD2 matching over 8 bases. Germline CDR1 reads MDHEN; CDR2 reads SYDVKM. J lost 7 bases, V lost 6 bases, and 8 bases had no gene match. The length of the CDR3 is 14 residues. This chain's CDR3 is CASSREGQMNIQYF. The CDR3 DNA follows: TGTGCCAGCAGCCGGGAGGGCCAAATGAACATTCAGTACTTC.

The J gene is TRBJ2-3, the V gene TRBV7-9, with TRBD1 matching 7 bases. Trimming took 4 bases from V and 4 from J; bases not matched to a gene: 11. Germline V lookup: CDR1 SEHNR, CDR2 FQNEAQ (reference sequence). This CDR3 comprises 16 residues. The CDR3 DNA is TGTGCCAGCAGCTCGGACAGGAAGGGGAGTGCAGATACGCAGTATTTT. Encoded protein: CASSSDRKGSADTQYF.

This clonotype was counted only a few times. The chain uses TRBV20-1 and TRBJ1-2; a weak D match, TRBD1 (5 bases). Germline V gives CDR1 DFQATT, CDR2 SNEGSKA (reference sequence). The germline V and J ends were trimmed by 5 bases and 0 bases, with 13 bases remaining between them. This CDR3 spans 14 amino acids. This CDR3 is CSASGTAANYGYTF. CDR3 DNA sequence: TGCAGTGCTTCCGGGACCGCAGCTAACTATGGCTACACCTTC.

This clonotype turned up a few times. The chain uses TRBV18 and TRBJ2-1, with D possibly being TRBD1 (5 bases). Looked up from germline, CDR1 is KGHSH and CDR2 is LQKENI. The CDR3 sequence is 14 residues long. V was cut by 2 bases and J by 7 bases, with 12 bases left in between. In nucleotides, the CDR3 is TGTGCCAGCTCACCAAGACAGTACGGGAATGAGCAGTTCTTC. It specifies CASSPRQYGNEQFF.

This rearrangement joins TRBV20-1 to TRBJ2-3, with D possibly being TRBD2 (7 bases). The CDR3 is 15 amino acids. V shed 6 bases and J shed 0 bases, with 16 bases lying between them. From germline, CDR1 is DFQATT and CDR2 SNEGSKA (reference sequence). The CDR3 bases are TGCAGTGCCGGGGGGCTAGCGGTTAGCACAGATACGCAGTATTTT. Protein product: CSAGGLAVSTDTQYF.

V gene TRBV7-2 combines with J gene TRBJ1-5; D is ambiguous. The V end was cut by 4 bases, the J end by 4 bases, with 14 bases between. CDR3 size: 15 residues. Germline CDR1 and CDR2: SGHTA and FQGNSA. Written as DNA, the CDR3 is TGTGCCAGCAGCTATGACGGGCGAGGGAATCAGCCCCAGCATTTT. It yields the protein CASSYDGRGNQPQHF. Drawing the rest from reference TRBV7-2 and TRBJ1-5, the complete variable domain is GAGVSQSPSNKVTEKGKDVELRCDPISGHTALYWYRQSLGQGLEFLIYFQGNSAPDKSGLPSDRFSAERTGGSVSTLTIQRTQQEDSAVYLCASSYDGRGNQPQHFGDGTRLSIL.

The chain recombines TRBV12-3 or TRBV12-4 with TRBJ1-1, with TRBD1 as a possible D gene (5 bases). With 3 bases removed from V and 10 bases from J, the gap between germline ends came to 12 bases. The CDR3 loop spans 12 amino acids. In nucleotides, the CDR3 is TGTGCCAGCAGTTTTTCCCGGGGGGGAGCTTTCTTT. Translated, it gives CASSFSRGGAFF.

This clonotype was observed a handful of times. The V call is TRBV12-3 or TRBV12-4, the J call TRBJ2-7, with TRBD2 matching 7 bases. Trimming cost V 4 bases and J 3 bases; bases outside gene matches: 6. The CDR3 runs to 14 residues. The CDR3 is CASSSSGPNYEQYF. In DNA form, the CDR3 reads TGTGCCAGCAGTTCTAGCGGACCTAACTACGAGCAGTACTTC.

The table lists this clonotype with a count of one. The rearrangement links TRBV13 to TRBJ1-3; D is perhaps TRBD1 (5 bases). The CDR3 consists of 13 residues. V lost 8 bases, J lost 4 bases, and 12 bases lay in between. Germline V CDR1 and CDR2: PRHDT, FYEKMQ (reference sequence). The CDR3 nucleotides are TGTGCCAGCCAGGAGGGGACGGGAAACACCATATATTTT. Translated, it gives CASQEGTGNTIYF.

The V and J genes are TRBV7-2 and TRBJ2-5; D possibly corresponds to TRBD2 (6 bases). Germline V gene lookup returns CDR1 SGHTA and CDR2 FQGNSA. This CDR3 has 15 residues. The V and J ends lost 5 bases and 0 bases respectively, with 13 bases between them. The CDR3 loop reads CASSPPGLHQETQYF. CDR3 nucleotide sequence: TGTGCCAGCAGCCCTCCGGGACTGCACCAAGAGACCCAGTACTTC.